This T cell receptor beta chain was obtained from a study of PD-1 blockade in classical Hodgkin lymphoma. Study as a whole: The patients were dosed with nivolumab 3 mg/kg, infused intravenously every 2 weeks.

Study-wide results and caveats: Reports described newly diagnosed patients as having lower baseline TCR diversity than healthy donors. The diversity seen at baseline in complete responders resembled that of newly diagnosed patients.

The time point here: cycle 4 day 1 (C4D1), after more than 5 weeks of nivolumab. Each patient's relapse followed autologous stem cell transplantation, and brentuximab vedotin exposure varied. Complete response, partial response or progressive disease were the best responses. Assay used: immunoSEQ multiplex PCR; TCRdb lists only in-frame clones, some missing. The sample lists 30,000 to 50,000 clones; around 80% were seen once. Concerning this clone itself: As yet, its antigen is unknown.

Germline CDR1 is SGHDT and CDR2 is YYEEEE. The CDR3 covers 13 residues. V shed 0 bases and J shed 4 bases, with 7 bases lying between them. This chain joins TRBV5-6 and TRBJ1-1, with D hard to call. Sample: peripheral blood mononuclear cells (PBMCs), taken before the fourth cycle of nivolumab. This receptor was obtained from a human donor with classical Hodgkin lymphoma. Here the CDR3 DNA reads TGTGCCAGCAGCTTGGTCGATCGCACTGAAGCTTTCTTT. Translating gives CASSLVDRTEAFF.